Sequencing of this T cell receptor (beta chain) was carried out in a study of T cell repertoires in cytomegalovirus infection. Notes on the study in general: Carriers of CMV plus the relevant HLA were identified by cumulative public TCR beta family frequency.

V lost 5 bases to trimming and J lost 7 bases, with 33 bases between them. This CDR3 has 20 residues. Germline CDR1 and CDR2: MNHEY and SMNVEV (reference sequence). About this clonotype: What it binds is not known.

TCRdb re-called the reads with MiXCR, one entry per CDR3 protein. Here the sample spans about 680,000 distinct CDR3 sequences, 20% to 30% being singletons. This clonotype was obtained from a human donor in good health (CMV status not recorded). Some clones in this sample may be carry-over from other donors' samples. The V and J genes are TRBV27 and TRBJ1-5; D is perhaps TRBD1 (6 bases). Specimen: CD8+ T cells from PBMCs. The CDR3 reads CASSPLREGVTARAGQPQHF. The DNA of the CDR3 is TGTGCCAGCAGTCCACTCAGGGAGGGGGTGACAGCGAGGGCAGGCCAGCCCCAGCATTTT.